The clone carrying this TCR beta chain was observed many times. Its target is not known. The data belong to a study of glioma-infiltrating T cells. Study findings and constraints: Tissue-blood divergence was below expectation in non-neoplastic patients, above in gliomas.

The germline gives CDR1 DFQATT, CDR2 SNEGSKA (reference sequence). Trimming removed 1 base from V and 1 base from J; junction bases left unmatched: 11. The CDR3 runs 18 residues. Amplification of TCR alpha and beta CDR3 regions from RNA used iRepertoire nested multiplex PCR. TCRdb used MiXCR to reprocess the multiplex PCR reads, holding one entry per CDR3 protein. The sample has under 130,000 distinct CDR3 sequences, around 31% seen once; the top ten hold around 40%. The sequenced sample consisted of glioma tissue, nonneoplastic brain tissue, or PBMCs (not recorded which). The chain links TRBV20-1 to TRBJ2-1; 9 bases are shared with TRBD2. The clonotype originates from a human donor with low-grade glioma or glioblastoma, undergoing nonglioma brain surgery, or in good health (not recorded which). The CDR3 loop is CSARAGGGASLSYNEQFF. CDR3 DNA sequence: TGCAGTGCTAGAGCTGGCGGGGGGGCTAGCCTTTCCTACAATGAGCAGTTCTTC.